The 6 T cell receptor beta chains below were found in one sample sequenced in a study of technical replicates of blood from a few donors. Profiling relied on immunoSEQ multiplex PCR, and the TCRdb table lists in-frame clones only, not all of them. The sample lists tens of thousands of clones; about 91% were seen once. The sequenced sample was T cells isolated from PBMCs. These receptors came from a human donor in good health.

This CDR3 is CASSDETGVDEQYF. DNA of the CDR3: TGCGCCAGCAGTGATGAGACAGGGGTCGACGAGCAGTACTTC. V is TRBV10-1 and J is TRBJ2-7; 8 bases agree with TRBD1. This CDR3 is 14 amino acids long. Germline trimming cut 3 bases from V and 5 bases from J; bases unmatched to any gene: 6. The V gene's germline CDR1 is WNHNN and CDR2 SYGVQD (reference sequence).

This clone is a singleton in its sample. The V and J genes are TRBV11-2 and TRBJ2-7; TRBD2 aligns across 8 bases. Trimming removed 2 bases from V and 1 base from J; junction bases left unmatched: 4. The germline V gene has CDR1 SGHAT and CDR2 FQNNGV. The CDR3 covers 15 residues. The CDR3 is CASSLSGGDSYEQYF. CDR3 nucleotides: TGTGCCAGCAGCTTAAGCGGGGGCGATTCCTACGAGCAGTACTTC.

The rearrangement uses TRBV5-1 and TRBJ2-5, with TRBD2 identical over 9 bases. The CDR3 sequence is 17 residues long. V shed 0 bases, J shed 0 bases, and the junction held 6 bases outside the gene matches. Germline CDR1 SGHRS, CDR2 YFSETQ. The CDR3 region is CASSLDGVAGDQETQYF. The CDR3 nucleotides read TGCGCCAGCAGCTTGGATGGTGTAGCGGGAGACCAAGAGACCCAGTACTTC.

The rearrangement joins TRBV30 to TRBJ1-2; D might be TRBD1 (6 bases). Trimming cost V 1 base and J 7 bases, with 13 bases left between them. CDR1 is GTSNPN, CDR2 SVGIG, per germline (reference sequence). This CDR3 is 13 amino acids long. As DNA, the CDR3 is TGTGCCTGGAGTGGTACCGGGACAACTGGCTACACCTTC. This codes for CAWSGTGTTGYTF.

This chain connects TRBV7-9 to TRBJ2-7; D unclear. This CDR3 comprises 11 residues. Germline V gives CDR1 SEHNR, CDR2 FQNEAQ (reference sequence). V was clipped by 5 bases and J by 5 bases, with 7 bases between them. CDR3 loop: CASSLTHEQYF. The CDR3 nucleotides read TGTGCCAGCAGCCTTACACACGAGCAGTACTTC.

The genes are TRBV5-1 and TRBJ1-1; maybe TRBD1 (5 bases). Germline V lookup: CDR1 SGHRS, CDR2 YFSETQ. This CDR3 is built from 16 residues. With 0 bases removed from V and 1 base from J, the gap between germline ends came to 13 bases. The CDR3 here is CASSLDAGLGNTEAFF. CDR3 nucleotide sequence: TGCGCCAGCAGCTTGGATGCGGGGCTGGGGAACACTGAAGCTTTCTTT.